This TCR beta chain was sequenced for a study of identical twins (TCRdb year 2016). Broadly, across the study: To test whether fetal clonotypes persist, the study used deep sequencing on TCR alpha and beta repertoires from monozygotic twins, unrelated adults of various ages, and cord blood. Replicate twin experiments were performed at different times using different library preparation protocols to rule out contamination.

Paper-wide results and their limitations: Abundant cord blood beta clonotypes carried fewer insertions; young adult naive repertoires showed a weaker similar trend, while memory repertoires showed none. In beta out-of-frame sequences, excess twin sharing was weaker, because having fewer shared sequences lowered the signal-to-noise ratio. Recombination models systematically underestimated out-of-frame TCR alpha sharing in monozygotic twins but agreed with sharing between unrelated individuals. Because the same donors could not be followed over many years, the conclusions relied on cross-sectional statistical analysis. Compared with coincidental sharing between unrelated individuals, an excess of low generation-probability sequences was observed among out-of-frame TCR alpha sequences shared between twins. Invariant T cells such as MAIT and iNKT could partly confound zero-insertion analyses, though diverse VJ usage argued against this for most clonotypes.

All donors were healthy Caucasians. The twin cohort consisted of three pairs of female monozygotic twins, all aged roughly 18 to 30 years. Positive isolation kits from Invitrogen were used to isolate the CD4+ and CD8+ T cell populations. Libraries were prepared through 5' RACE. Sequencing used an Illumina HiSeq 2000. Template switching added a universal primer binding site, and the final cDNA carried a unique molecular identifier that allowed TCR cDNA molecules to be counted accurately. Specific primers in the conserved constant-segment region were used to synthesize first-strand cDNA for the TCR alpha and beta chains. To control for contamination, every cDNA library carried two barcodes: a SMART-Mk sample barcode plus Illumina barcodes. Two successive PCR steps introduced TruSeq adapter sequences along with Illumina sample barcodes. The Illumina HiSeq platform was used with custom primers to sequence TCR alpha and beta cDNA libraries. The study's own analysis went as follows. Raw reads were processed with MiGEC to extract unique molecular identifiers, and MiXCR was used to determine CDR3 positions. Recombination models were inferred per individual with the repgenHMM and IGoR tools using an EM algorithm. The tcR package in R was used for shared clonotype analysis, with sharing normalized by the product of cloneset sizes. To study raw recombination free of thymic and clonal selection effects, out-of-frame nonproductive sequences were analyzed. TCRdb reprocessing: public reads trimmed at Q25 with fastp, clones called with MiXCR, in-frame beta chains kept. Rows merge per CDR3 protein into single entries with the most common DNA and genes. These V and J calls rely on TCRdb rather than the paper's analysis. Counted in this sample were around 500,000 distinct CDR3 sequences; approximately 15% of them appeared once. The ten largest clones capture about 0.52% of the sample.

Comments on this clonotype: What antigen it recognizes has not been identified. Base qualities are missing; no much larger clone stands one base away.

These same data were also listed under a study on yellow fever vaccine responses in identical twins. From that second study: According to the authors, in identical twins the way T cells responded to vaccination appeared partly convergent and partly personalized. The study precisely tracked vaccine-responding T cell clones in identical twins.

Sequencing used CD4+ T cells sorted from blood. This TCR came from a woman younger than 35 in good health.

The DNA is as follows: TGCGCCAGCAGCCATGGAGTTGGGGCCAACGTCCTGACTTTC. Translated, it gives CASSHGVGANVLTF. This receptor chain uses TRBV4-3 and TRBJ2-6; the D gene assignment is ambiguous. Reading the germline V gene gives CDR1 LGHNA and CDR2 YSLEER. The germline ends are 6 bases apart after V is trimmed by 3 bases and J by 3 bases. The CDR3 runs 14 residues from the cysteine to the phenylalanine. Left in the record is the CDR3 DNA by itself, 42 bases read in frame from the first base.